This TCR beta chain was captured in a study of post-analysis software for immune sequencing data. Whole-study results and caveats: Under the F measure, samples that were prepared in one batch clustered strongly together. Five TRBV segments, TRBV5-6, TRBV5-1 and TRBV20-1 among them, were found more frequent in patients than controls.

Per germline, CDR1 DFQATT and CDR2 SNEGSKA (reference sequence). Trimming removed 4 bases from V and 3 bases from J, with 8 bases in between. The CDR3 contains 12 residues. This clonotype was observed a few times. The antigen is undetermined. Unique molecular identifiers were present in the TCR beta cDNA libraries. The yield from roughly 1 to 10 million T cells was 500,000 or so cDNA molecules in total. MiXCR, applied by TCRdb to the PCR reads, yields one record per CDR3 protein. This sample has 700,000 to 800,000 distinct CDR3 sequences, with roughly 30% found just once. The chain links TRBV20-1 to TRBJ2-3; possibly TRBD1 for D (5 bases). The sequence came from a girl between 5 and 17 years old with multiple sclerosis. The specimen sequenced was blood. The CDR3 coding sequence is TGCAGTGCTACCGCAGGGACAGATACGCAGTATTTT. Protein product: CSATAGTDTQYF.